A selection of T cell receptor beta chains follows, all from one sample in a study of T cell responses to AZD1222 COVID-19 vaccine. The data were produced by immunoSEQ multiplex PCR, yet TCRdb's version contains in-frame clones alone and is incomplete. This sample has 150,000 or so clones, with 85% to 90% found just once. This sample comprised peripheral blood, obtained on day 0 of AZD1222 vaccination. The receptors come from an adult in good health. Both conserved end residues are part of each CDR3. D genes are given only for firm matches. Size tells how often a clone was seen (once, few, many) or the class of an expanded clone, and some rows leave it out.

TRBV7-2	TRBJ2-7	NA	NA	TGTGCCAGCAGCCCAATGGACCTCGCCTACGAGCAGTACTTC	CASSPMDLAYEQYF
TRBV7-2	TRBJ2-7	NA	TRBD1	TGTGCCAGCAGCTCCCGACAGGGATATTCGTACGAGCAGTACTTC	CASSSRQGYSYEQYF
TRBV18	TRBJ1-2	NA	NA	TGTGCCAGCTCACCAACGGGGCAACCTAACTATGGCTACACCTTC	CASSPTGQPNYGYTF
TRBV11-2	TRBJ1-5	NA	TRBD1	TGTGCCAGCAGCCCCGACAGGGGTCAGCCCCAGCATTTT	CASSPDRGQPQHF
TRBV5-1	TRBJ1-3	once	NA	TGCGCCAGCAGCTCAGGGATTAGCTCTGGAAACACCATATATTTT	CASSSGISSGNTIYF
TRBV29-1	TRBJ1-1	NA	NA	TGCAGCGGGAAAGGGGGTAATCGGGACACTGAAGCTTTCTTT	CSGKGGNRDTEAFF
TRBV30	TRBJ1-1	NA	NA	TGTGCCTGGAGGATTCCGAATGGGCTTAACACTGAAGCTTTCTTT	CAWRIPNGLNTEAFF
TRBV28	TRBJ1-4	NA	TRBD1	TGTGCCAGCAGTTTTTCGGGACAGCTTAATGAAAAACTGTTTTTT	CASSFSGQLNEKLFF
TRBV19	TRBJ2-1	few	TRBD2	TGTGCCAGTAGTATCTCGCTAGCGGGGATTCATGAGCAGTTCTTC	CASSISLAGIHEQFF
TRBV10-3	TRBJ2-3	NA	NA	TGTGCCATCCGGGCGAACACCGGCACAGATACGCAGTATTTT	CAIRANTGTDTQYF
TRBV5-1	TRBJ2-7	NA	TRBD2	TGCGCCAGCAGCACCGGGGGGGCCTACGAGCAGTACTTC	CASSTGGAYEQYF
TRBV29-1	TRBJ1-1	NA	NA	TGCAGCGTTGATAAGGAGAACACTGAAGCTTTCTTT	CSVDKENTEAFF
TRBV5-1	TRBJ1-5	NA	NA	TGCGCCAGCTGGGGTCAGCCCCAGCATTTT	CASWGQPQHF
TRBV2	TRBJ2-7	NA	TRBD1	TGTGCCAGCCTCTCCCGGGACAGGGCCCTCGGGGAGCAGTACTTC	CASLSRDRALGEQYF